These T cell receptor beta chains were read from a single sample in a study of blood T cells in healthy people across ages. A single record per CDR3 protein comes from TCRdb applying MiXCR to the 5' RACE reads. This table has hundreds of thousands of distinct CDR3 sequences, around 45% appearing once. The sequenced material came from blood. The source of these receptors is a woman aged 60-75 years in good health. The conserved cysteine and the conserved F or W are not part of the CDR3 here. Fields, in order: clone size, D gene, CDR3 length, J gene, V gene, CDR3 protein. D genes are given only for firm matches. Not every row has a clone size; where given, it reads once, few, many or a size class.

abundance: .; d_gene: .; len: 11; j_gene: TRBJ2-5; v_gene: TRBV18; CDR3aa: ASSPLRQETQY
abundance: .; d_gene: .; len: 12; j_gene: TRBJ1-5; v_gene: TRBV25-1; CDR3aa: ASSETGTNQPQH
abundance: .; d_gene: TRBD1; len: 12; j_gene: TRBJ1-2; v_gene: TRBV28; CDR3aa: ASSLTGRGYGYT
abundance: .; d_gene: .; len: 10; j_gene: TRBJ2-3; v_gene: TRBV20-1; CDR3aa: SARTPPDTQY
abundance: once; d_gene: .; len: 11; j_gene: TRBJ2-2; v_gene: TRBV6-5; CDR3aa: ASSYWKTGELF
abundance: .; d_gene: .; len: 14; j_gene: TRBJ2-1; v_gene: TRBV19; CDR3aa: ASSALIRADPNEQF
abundance: .; d_gene: TRBD2; len: 15; j_gene: TRBJ2-3; v_gene: TRBV28; CDR3aa: ASSLLAGVEVGDTQY
abundance: .; d_gene: .; len: 13; j_gene: TRBJ2-7; v_gene: TRBV4-1; CDR3aa: ASSREPGRAYEQY
abundance: .; d_gene: .; len: 11; j_gene: TRBJ1-5; v_gene: TRBV6-2/TRBV6-3; CDR3aa: ATGDYSNQPQH
abundance: .; d_gene: TRBD2; len: 13; j_gene: TRBJ2-3; v_gene: TRBV20-1; CDR3aa: SARGTSGIVDTQY
abundance: .; d_gene: .; len: 11; j_gene: TRBJ2-5; v_gene: TRBV20-1; CDR3aa: SARGPRGVTQY
abundance: .; d_gene: .; len: 16; j_gene: TRBJ2-1; v_gene: TRBV24-1; CDR3aa: ATSDSWTDRSSYNEQF
abundance: few; d_gene: TRBD1; len: 12; j_gene: TRBJ1-2; v_gene: TRBV7-2; CDR3aa: ASSLDRGQNGYT
abundance: .; d_gene: .; len: 13; j_gene: TRBJ2-1; v_gene: TRBV7-2; CDR3aa: ASRPTGLPTNEQF
abundance: .; d_gene: .; len: 14; j_gene: TRBJ2-7; v_gene: TRBV10-1; CDR3aa: ASSERTHPYHYEQY
abundance: .; d_gene: TRBD2; len: 13; j_gene: TRBJ2-5; v_gene: TRBV7-2; CDR3aa: ASSQTASGLAEQY
abundance: .; d_gene: TRBD2; len: 12; j_gene: TRBJ2-5; v_gene: TRBV7-7; CDR3aa: ASSPSGRRETQY
abundance: .; d_gene: TRBD1; len: 14; j_gene: TRBJ2-3; v_gene: TRBV7-2; CDR3aa: ASSSSSRGQTDTQY
abundance: .; d_gene: TRBD1; len: 13; j_gene: TRBJ1-5; v_gene: TRBV12-3/TRBV12-4; CDR3aa: ASSMGGTGSQPQH
abundance: once; d_gene: .; len: 12; j_gene: TRBJ2-3; v_gene: TRBV11-2; CDR3aa: ASRQGLNTDTQY
abundance: .; d_gene: TRBD1; len: 14; j_gene: TRBJ2-7; v_gene: TRBV7-2; CDR3aa: ASSRRGGTGANEQY
abundance: .; d_gene: .; len: 12; j_gene: TRBJ2-2; v_gene: TRBV7-6; CDR3aa: ASSLGSSTGELF
abundance: .; d_gene: .; len: 13; j_gene: TRBJ2-2; v_gene: TRBV5-1; CDR3aa: ASRGQGGNTGELF
abundance: .; d_gene: TRBD1; len: 11; j_gene: TRBJ1-1; v_gene: TRBV11-1; CDR3aa: ASSFGDRGTAF
abundance: .; d_gene: .; len: 10; j_gene: TRBJ1-1; v_gene: TRBV29-1; CDR3aa: SGLSRYAEAF
abundance: few; d_gene: TRBD2; len: 11; j_gene: TRBJ2-7; v_gene: TRBV10-3; CDR3aa: AISDGRVYEQY
abundance: few; d_gene: TRBD2; len: 13; j_gene: TRBJ2-3; v_gene: TRBV5-1; CDR3aa: ASSVGGASTDTQY
abundance: few; d_gene: TRBD2; len: 14; j_gene: TRBJ2-1; v_gene: TRBV5-1; CDR3aa: ASSSPGTSGNGEQF
abundance: .; d_gene: TRBD2; len: 14; j_gene: TRBJ2-7; v_gene: TRBV29-1; CDR3aa: SARTSGSSFSYEQY
abundance: .; d_gene: .; len: 10; j_gene: TRBJ2-7; v_gene: TRBV20-1; CDR3aa: SADDRAYEQY
abundance: few; d_gene: .; len: 11; j_gene: TRBJ2-7; v_gene: TRBV24-1; CDR3aa: ATSDLYQDEQY
abundance: .; d_gene: TRBD2; len: 15; j_gene: TRBJ2-1; v_gene: TRBV4-3; CDR3aa: ASSQRGGTSAYNEQF
abundance: few; d_gene: TRBD1; len: 11; j_gene: .; v_gene: TRBV29-1; CDR3aa: SVPGQGGYEQY
abundance: .; d_gene: TRBD1; len: 10; j_gene: TRBJ1-5; v_gene: TRBV29-1; CDR3aa: SVGGQGSYKH
abundance: .; d_gene: .; len: 11; j_gene: TRBJ2-5; v_gene: TRBV20-1; CDR3aa: SEGRVRRDEQY
abundance: few; d_gene: TRBD1; len: 15; j_gene: TRBJ1-4; v_gene: TRBV5-8; CDR3aa: ASSLGFETGGNEKLF
abundance: few; d_gene: .; len: 14; j_gene: TRBJ2-1; v_gene: TRBV4-3; CDR3aa: ASSQDYRTYYNEQF
abundance: .; d_gene: TRBD2; len: 15; j_gene: TRBJ2-7; v_gene: TRBV7-6; CDR3aa: ASSWGKGLANSYEQY
abundance: .; d_gene: TRBD2; len: 12; j_gene: TRBJ2-7; v_gene: TRBV2; CDR3aa: ASSARTSGYEQY
abundance: .; d_gene: TRBD2; len: 15; j_gene: TRBJ2-1; v_gene: TRBV7-2; CDR3aa: ASSPILTSGNSAEQF
abundance: .; d_gene: TRBD2; len: 12; j_gene: .; v_gene: TRBV20-1; CDR3aa: SARDSGRADEQY
abundance: many; d_gene: TRBD1; len: 11; j_gene: TRBJ1-3; v_gene: TRBV7-2; CDR3aa: ASSDRAGNTIY
abundance: .; d_gene: TRBD1; len: 10; j_gene: TRBJ1-1; v_gene: TRBV20-1; CDR3aa: SAYDREAEAF
abundance: .; d_gene: TRBD1; len: 14; j_gene: TRBJ2-7; v_gene: TRBV28; CDR3aa: ASSLGWTGPFYEQY
abundance: few; d_gene: .; len: 13; j_gene: TRBJ2-3; v_gene: TRBV7-2; CDR3aa: ASSLGGKWTDTQY
abundance: .; d_gene: .; len: 10; j_gene: TRBJ2-5; v_gene: TRBV20-1; CDR3aa: SAGNEQETQY
abundance: .; d_gene: .; len: 13; j_gene: TRBJ1-4; v_gene: TRBV5-4; CDR3aa: ASSTGTSRGEKLF
abundance: .; d_gene: .; len: 10; j_gene: TRBJ1-2; v_gene: TRBV28; CDR3aa: ASSLAAYGYT
abundance: .; d_gene: .; len: 12; j_gene: TRBJ1-1; v_gene: TRBV6-2/TRBV6-3; CDR3aa: AIRNPSWPPEAF
abundance: .; d_gene: .; len: 9; j_gene: TRBJ2-5; v_gene: TRBV20-1; CDR3aa: SARWVGTQY
abundance: few; d_gene: TRBD1; len: 12; j_gene: .; v_gene: TRBV29-1; CDR3aa: SAGQGSSYNEQY
abundance: .; d_gene: .; len: 11; j_gene: TRBJ1-6; v_gene: TRBV3-1; CDR3aa: ASSQVSDSPLH
abundance: few; d_gene: .; len: 12; j_gene: TRBJ1-2; v_gene: TRBV7-9; CDR3aa: ASSLRALSDGYT
abundance: few; d_gene: .; len: 12; j_gene: TRBJ1-1; v_gene: TRBV7-9; CDR3aa: ASSFRRENTEAF
abundance: .; d_gene: .; len: 15; j_gene: TRBJ1-3; v_gene: TRBV9; CDR3aa: ASSVGATGLDGNTIY
abundance: .; d_gene: .; len: 13; j_gene: TRBJ2-2; v_gene: TRBV2; CDR3aa: ASMLTKTNTGELF
abundance: .; d_gene: .; len: 13; j_gene: TRBJ2-7; v_gene: TRBV3-1; CDR3aa: VSSHSERQIDEQY
abundance: .; d_gene: .; len: 11; j_gene: TRBJ2-7; v_gene: TRBV28; CDR3aa: ASSPPRNYEQY
abundance: .; d_gene: .; len: 11; j_gene: TRBJ2-5; v_gene: TRBV7-3; CDR3aa: ASSLLNGDEQY